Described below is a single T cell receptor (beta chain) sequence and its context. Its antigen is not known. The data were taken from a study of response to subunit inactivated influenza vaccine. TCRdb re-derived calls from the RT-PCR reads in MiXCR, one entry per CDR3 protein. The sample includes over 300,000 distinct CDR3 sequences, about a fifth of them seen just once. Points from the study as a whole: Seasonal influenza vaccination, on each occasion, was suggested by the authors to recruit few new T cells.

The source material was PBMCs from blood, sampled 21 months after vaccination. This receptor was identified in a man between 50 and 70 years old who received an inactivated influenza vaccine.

CDR3 in amino acids: CASSLTGGSTHEQYF. CDR3 DNA sequence: TGCGCCAGCAGCTTAACAGGGGGCAGCACGCACGAGCAGTACTTC. The chain is built from TRBV5-1 and TRBJ2-7; 9 bases are shared with TRBD1. Germline V gene lookup returns CDR1 SGHRS and CDR2 YFSETQ. Trimming at V came to 2 bases and at J to 5 bases, leaving 8 bases not matched to a gene. The CDR3 totals 15 residues.